This T cell receptor beta chain is drawn from a study of CD8+ T cells in alopecia areata. General study results and limits: Sequencing of scalp samples also includes resident alphabeta T cells from normal skin. The link between baseline CD8+ expansion and response remains uncertain with one nonresponder. On tofacitinib, scalp and blood still held many of the expanded lesional clones.

V shed 4 bases and J 7 bases; nucleotides not matched to a gene: 11. Germline values: CDR1 SQVTM, CDR2 ANQGSEA. This CDR3 comprises 14 residues. Treatment noted: oral pan-JAK inhibitor, 5-10 mg twice daily. Alopecia areata patients provided lesional scalp punch biopsies and peripheral blood. This clone was counted between two and nine times. Its target is not known. After isolation, RNA underwent reverse transcription to generate cDNA as the sequencing template. The assay was immunoSEQ multiplex PCR, and TCRdb's table has in-frame clones only and misses some. The sample consists of 190,000 or so clones, roughly 60% of them appearing once.

This TCR was sampled from a human donor with alopecia areata. Sequenced material: CD4+ T cells sorted from blood, taken at week 24, from a patient treated with tofacitinib. V gene TRBV29-1 combines with J gene TRBJ1-1; 8 bases map to TRBD1. This chain's CDR3 is CSVVNLRTGSEAFF. The CDR3 bases are TGCAGCGTTGTTAACTTAAGGACAGGGAGTGAAGCTTTCTTT.